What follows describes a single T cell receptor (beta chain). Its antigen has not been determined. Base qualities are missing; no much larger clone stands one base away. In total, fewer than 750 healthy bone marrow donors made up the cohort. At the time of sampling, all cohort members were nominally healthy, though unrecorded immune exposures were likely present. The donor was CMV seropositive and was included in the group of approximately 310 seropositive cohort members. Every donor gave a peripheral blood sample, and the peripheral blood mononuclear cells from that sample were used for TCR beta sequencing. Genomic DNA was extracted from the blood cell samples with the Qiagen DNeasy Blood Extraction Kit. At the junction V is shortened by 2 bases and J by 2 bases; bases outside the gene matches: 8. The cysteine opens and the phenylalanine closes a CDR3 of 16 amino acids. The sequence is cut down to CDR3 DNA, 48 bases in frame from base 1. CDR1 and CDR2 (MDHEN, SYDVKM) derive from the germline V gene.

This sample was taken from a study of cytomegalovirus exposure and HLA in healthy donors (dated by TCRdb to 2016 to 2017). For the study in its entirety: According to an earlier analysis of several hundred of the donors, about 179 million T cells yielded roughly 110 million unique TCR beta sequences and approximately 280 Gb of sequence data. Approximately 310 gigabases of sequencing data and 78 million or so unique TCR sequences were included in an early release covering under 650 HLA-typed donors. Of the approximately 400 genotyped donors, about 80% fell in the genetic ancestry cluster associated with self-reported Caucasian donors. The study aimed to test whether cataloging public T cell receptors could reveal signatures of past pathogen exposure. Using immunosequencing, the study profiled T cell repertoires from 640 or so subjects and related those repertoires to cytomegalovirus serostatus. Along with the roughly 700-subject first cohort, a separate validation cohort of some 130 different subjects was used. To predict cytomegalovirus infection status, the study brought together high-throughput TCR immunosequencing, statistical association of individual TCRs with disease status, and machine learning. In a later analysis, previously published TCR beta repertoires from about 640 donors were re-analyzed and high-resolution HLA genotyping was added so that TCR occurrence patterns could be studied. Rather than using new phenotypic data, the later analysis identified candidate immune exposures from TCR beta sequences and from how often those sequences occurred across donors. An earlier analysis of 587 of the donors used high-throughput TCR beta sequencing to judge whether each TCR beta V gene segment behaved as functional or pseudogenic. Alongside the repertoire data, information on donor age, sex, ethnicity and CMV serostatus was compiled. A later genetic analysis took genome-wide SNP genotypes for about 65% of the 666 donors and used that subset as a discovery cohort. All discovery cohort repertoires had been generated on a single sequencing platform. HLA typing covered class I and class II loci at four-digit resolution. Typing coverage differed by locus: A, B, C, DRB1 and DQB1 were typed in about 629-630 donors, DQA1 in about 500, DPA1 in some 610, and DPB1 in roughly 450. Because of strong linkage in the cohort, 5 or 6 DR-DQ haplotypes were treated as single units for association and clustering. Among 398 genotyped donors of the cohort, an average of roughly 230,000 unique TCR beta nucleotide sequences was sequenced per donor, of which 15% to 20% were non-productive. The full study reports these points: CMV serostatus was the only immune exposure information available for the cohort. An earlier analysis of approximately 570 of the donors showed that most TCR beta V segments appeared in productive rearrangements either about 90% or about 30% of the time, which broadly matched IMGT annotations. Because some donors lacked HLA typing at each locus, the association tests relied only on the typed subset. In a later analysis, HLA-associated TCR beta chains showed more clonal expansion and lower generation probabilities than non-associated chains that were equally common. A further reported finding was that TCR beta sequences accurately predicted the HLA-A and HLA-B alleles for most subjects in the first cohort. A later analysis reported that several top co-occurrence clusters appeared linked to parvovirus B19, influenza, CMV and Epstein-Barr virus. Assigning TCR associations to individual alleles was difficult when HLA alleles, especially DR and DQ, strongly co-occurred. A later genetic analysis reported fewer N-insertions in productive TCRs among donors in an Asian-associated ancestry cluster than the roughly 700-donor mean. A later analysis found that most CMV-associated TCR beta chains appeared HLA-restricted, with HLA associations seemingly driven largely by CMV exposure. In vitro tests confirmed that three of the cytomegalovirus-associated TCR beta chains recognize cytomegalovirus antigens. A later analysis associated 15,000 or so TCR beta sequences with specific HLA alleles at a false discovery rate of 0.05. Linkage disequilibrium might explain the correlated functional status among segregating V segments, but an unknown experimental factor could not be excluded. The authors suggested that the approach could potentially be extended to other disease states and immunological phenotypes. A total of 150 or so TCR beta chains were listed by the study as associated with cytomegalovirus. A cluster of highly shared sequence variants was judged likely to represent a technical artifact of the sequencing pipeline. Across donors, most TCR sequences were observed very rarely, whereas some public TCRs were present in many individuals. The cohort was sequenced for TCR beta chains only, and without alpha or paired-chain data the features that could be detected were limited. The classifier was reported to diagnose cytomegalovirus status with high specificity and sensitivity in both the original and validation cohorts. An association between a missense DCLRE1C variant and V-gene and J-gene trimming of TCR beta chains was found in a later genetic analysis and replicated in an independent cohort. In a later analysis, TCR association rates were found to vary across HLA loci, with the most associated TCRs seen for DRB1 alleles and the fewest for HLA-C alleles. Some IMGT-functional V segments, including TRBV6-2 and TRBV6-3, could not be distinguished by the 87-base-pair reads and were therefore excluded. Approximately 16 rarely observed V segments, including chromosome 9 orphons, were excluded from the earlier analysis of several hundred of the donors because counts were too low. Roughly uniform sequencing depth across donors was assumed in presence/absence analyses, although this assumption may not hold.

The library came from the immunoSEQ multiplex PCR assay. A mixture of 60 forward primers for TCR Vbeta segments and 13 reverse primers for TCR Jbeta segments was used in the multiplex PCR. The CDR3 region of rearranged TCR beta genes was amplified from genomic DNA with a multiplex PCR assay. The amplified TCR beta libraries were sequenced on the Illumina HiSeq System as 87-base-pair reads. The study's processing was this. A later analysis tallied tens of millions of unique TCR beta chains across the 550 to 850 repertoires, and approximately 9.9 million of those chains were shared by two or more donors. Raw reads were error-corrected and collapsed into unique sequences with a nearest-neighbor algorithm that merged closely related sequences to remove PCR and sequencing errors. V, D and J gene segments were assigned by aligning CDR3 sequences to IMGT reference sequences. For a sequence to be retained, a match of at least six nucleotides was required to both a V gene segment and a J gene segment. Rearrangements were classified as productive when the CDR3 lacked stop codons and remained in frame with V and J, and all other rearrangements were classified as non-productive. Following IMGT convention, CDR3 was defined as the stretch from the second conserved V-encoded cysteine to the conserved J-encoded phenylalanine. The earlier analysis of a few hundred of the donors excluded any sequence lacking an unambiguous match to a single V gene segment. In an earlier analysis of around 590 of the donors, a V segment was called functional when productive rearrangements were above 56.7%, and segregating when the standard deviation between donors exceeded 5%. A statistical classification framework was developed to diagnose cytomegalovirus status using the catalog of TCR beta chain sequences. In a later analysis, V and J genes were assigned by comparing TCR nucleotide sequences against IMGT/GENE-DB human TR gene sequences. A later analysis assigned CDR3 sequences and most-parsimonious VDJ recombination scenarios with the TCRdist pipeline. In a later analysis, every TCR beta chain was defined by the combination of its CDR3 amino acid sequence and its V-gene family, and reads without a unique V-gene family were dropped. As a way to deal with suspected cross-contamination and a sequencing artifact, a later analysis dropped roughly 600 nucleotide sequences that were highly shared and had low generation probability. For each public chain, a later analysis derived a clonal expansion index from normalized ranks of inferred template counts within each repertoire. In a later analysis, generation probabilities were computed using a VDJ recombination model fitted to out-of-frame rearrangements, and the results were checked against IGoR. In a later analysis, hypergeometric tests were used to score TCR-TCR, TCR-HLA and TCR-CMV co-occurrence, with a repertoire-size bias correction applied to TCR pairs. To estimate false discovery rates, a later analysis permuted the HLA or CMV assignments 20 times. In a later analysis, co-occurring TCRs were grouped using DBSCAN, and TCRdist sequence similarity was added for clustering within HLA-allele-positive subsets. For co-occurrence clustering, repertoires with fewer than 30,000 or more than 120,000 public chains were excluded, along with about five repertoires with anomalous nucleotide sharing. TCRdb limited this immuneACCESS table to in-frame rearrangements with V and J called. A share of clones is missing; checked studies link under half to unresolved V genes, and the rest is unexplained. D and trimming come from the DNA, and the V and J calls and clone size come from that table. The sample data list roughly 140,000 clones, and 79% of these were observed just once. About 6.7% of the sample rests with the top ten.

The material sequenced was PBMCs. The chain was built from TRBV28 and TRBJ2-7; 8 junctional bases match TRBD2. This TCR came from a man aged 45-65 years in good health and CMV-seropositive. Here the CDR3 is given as CASSLSPLAGAYEQYF. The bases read TGTGCCAGCAGTTTAAGTCCCCTAGCGGGTGCCTACGAGCAGTACTTC. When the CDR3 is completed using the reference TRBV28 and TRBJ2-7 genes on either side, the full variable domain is DVKVTQSSRYLVKRTGEKVFLECVQDMDHENMFWYRQDPGLGLRLIYFSYDVKMKEKGDIPEGYSVSREKKERFSLILESASTNQTSMYLCASSLSPLAGAYEQYFGPGTRLTVT.